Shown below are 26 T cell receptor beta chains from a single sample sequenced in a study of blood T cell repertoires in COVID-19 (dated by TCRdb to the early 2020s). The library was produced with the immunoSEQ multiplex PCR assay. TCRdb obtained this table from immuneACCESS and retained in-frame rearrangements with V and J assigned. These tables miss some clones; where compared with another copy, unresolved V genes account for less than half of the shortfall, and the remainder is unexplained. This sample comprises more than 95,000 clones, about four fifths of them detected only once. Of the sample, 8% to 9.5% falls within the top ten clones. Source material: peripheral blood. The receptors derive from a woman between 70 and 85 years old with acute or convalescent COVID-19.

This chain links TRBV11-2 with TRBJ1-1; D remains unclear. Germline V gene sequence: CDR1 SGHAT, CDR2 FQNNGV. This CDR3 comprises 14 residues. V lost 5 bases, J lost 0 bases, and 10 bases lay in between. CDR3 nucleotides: TGTGCCAGCAGCGAAGGCGGGGTGAACACTGAAGCTTTCTTT. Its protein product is CASSEGGVNTEAFF.

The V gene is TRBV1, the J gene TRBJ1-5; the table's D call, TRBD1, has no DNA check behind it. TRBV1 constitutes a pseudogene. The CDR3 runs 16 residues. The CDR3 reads CTSSQGGQVFNQPQHF. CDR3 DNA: TGCACCAGCAGCCAAGGAGGACAAGTGTTCAATCAGCCCCAGCATTTT.

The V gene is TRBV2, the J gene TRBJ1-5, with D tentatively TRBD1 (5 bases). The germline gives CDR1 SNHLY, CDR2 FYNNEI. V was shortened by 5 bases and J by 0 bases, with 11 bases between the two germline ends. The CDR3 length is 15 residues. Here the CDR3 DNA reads TGTGCCAGCAGTCCCAGGGTAAATAGCAATCAGCCCCAGCATTTT. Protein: CASSPRVNSNQPQHF.

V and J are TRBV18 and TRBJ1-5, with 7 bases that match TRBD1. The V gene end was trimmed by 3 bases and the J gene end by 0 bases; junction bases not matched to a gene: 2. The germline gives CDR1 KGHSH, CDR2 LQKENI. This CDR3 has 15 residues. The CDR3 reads CASSPGTDSNQPQHF. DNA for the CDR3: TGTGCCAGCTCACCCGGGACAGATAGCAATCAGCCCCAGCATTTT.

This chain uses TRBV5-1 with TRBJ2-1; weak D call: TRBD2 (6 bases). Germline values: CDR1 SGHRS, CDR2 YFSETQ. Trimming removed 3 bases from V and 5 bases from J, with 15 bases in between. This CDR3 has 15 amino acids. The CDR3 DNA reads TGCGCCAGCAGCTGGACCTCGGGACTTAACAATGAGCAGTTCTTC. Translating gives CASSWTSGLNNEQFF.

CDR3 DNA sequence: TGTGCCAGCAGGGGGGGACTCCAGTACCAAGAGACCCAGTACTTC. Translating gives CASRGGLQYQETQYF. The chain recombines TRBV2 with TRBJ2-5, with a weak D call TRBD2 (6 bases). Deletions cut 6 bases from V and 0 bases from J, with 14 bases between. This CDR3 has 15 amino acids. Germline CDR1 is SNHLY and CDR2 is FYNNEI. Full variable domain (outside the CDR3, taken from reference TRBV2 and TRBJ2-5): EPEVTQTPSHQVTQMGQEVILRCVPISNHLYFYWYRQILGQKVEFLVSFYNNEISEKSEIFDDQFSVERPDGSNFTLKIRSTKLEDSAMYFCASRGGLQYQETQYFGPGTRLLVL.

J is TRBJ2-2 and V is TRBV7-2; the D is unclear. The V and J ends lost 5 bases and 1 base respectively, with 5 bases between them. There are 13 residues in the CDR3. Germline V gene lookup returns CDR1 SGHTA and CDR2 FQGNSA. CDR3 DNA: TGTGCCAGCAGCATAAAGAACACCGGGGAGCTGTTTTTT. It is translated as CASSIKNTGELFF.

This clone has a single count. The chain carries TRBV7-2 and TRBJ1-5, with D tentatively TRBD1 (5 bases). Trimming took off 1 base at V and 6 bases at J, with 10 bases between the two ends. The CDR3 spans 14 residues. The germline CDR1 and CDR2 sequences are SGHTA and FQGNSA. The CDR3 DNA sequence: TGTGCCAGCAGCTTAGACTTCCAGGGTCAGCCCCAGCATTTT. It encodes CASSLDFQGQPQHF.

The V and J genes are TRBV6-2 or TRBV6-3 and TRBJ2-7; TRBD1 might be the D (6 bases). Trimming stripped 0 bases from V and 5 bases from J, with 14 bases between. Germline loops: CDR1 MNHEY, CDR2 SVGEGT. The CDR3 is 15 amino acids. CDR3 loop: CASSYSSQGIHEQYF. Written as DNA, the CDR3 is TGTGCCAGCAGTTACTCGAGTCAGGGGATCCACGAGCAGTACTTC.

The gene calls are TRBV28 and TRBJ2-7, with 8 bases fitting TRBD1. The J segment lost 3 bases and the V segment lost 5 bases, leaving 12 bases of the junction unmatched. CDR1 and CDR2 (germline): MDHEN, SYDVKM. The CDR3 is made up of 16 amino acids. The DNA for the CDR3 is TGTGCCAGCAGTACACTACAGTCAGGGGGCGGCTACGAGCAGTACTTC. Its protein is CASSTLQSGGGYEQYF.

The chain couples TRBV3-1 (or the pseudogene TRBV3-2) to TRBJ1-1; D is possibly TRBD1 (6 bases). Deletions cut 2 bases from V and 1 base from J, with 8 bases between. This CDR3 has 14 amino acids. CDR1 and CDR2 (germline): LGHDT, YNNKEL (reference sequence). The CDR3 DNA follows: TGTGCCAGCAGCCAAATGACAGGGAACACTGAAGCTTTCTTT. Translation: CASSQMTGNTEAFF.

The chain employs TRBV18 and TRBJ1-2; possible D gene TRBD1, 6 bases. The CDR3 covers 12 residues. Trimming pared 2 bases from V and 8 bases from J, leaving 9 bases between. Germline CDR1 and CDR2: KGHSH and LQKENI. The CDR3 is CASSPAGEGYTF. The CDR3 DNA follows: TGTGCCAGCTCACCAGCAGGGGAAGGCTACACCTTC.

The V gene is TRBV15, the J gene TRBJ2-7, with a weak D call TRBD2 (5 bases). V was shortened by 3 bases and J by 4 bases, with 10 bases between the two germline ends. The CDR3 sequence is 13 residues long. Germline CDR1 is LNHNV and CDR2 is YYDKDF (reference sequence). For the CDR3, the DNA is TGTGCCACCAGCAGGGACTCCTTTTACGAGCAGTACTTC. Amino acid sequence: CATSRDSFYEQYF.

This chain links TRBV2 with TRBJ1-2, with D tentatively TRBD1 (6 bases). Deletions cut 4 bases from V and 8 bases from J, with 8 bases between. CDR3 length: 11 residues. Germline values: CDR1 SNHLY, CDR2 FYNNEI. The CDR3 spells CASSGRGGYTF. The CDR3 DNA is TGTGCCAGCAGTGGAAGGGGGGGCTACACCTTC. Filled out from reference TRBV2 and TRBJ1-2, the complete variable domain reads EPEVTQTPSHQVTQMGQEVILRCVPISNHLYFYWYRQILGQKVEFLVSFYNNEISEKSEIFDDQFSVERPDGSNFTLKIRSTKLEDSAMYFCASSGRGGYTFGSGTRLTVV.

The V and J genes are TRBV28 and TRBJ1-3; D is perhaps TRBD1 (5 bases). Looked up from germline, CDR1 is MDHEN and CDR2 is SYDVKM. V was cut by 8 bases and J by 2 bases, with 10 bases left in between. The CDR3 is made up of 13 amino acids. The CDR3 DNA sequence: TGTGCCAGCTTGCGGGGGGCTGGAAACACCATATATTTT. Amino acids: CASLRGAGNTIYF.

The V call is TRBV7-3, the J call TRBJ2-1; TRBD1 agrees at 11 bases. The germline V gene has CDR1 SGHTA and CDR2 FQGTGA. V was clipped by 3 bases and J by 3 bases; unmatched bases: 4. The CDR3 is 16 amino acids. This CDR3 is CASSFSGTGGYNEQFF. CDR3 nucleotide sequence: TGTGCCAGCAGCTTTTCCGGGACAGGGGGCTACAATGAGCAGTTCTTC. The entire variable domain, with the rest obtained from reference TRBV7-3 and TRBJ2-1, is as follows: GAGVSQTPSNKVTEKGKYVELRCDPISGHTALYWYRQSLGQGPEFLIYFQGTGAADDSGLPNDRFFAVRPEGSVSTLKIQRTERGDSAVYLCASSFSGTGGYNEQFFGPGTRLTVL.

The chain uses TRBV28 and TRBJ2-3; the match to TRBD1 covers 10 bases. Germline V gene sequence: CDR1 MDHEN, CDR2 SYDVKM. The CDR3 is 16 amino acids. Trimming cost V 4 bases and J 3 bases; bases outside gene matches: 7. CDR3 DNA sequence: TGTGCCAGCAGTTCACCGCGGACAGGGGGAACAGATACGCAGTATTTT. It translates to CASSSPRTGGTDTQYF.

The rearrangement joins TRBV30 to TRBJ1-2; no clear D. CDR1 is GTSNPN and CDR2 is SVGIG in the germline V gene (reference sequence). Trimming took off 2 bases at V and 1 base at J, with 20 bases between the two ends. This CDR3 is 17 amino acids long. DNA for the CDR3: TGTGCCTGGAGTTTTAAACCCTCGGTAGTATTTAACTATGGCTACACCTTC. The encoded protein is CAWSFKPSVVFNYGYTF.

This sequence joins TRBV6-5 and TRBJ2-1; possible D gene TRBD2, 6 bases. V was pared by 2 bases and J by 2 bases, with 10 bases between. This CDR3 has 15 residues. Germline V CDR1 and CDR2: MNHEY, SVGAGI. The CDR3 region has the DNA TGTGCCAGCAGTTACAAAGGCGGGGCCTACAATGAGCAGTTCTTC. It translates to CASSYKGGAYNEQFF.

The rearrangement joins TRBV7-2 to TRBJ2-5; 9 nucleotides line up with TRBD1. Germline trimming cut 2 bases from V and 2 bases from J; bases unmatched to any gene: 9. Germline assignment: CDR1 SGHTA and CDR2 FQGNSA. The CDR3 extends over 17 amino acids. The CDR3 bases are TGTGCCAGCAGCTTACGGGACAGGGTATTGGGGCAAGAGACCCAGTACTTC. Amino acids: CASSLRDRVLGQETQYF.

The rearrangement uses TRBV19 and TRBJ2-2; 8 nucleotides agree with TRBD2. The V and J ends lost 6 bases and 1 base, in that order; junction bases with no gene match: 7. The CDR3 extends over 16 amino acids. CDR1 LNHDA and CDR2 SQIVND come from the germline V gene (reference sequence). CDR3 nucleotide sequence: TGTGCCAGTAGCCCATGGCTAGCGGGGAACACCGGGGAGCTGTTTTTT. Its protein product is CASSPWLAGNTGELFF.

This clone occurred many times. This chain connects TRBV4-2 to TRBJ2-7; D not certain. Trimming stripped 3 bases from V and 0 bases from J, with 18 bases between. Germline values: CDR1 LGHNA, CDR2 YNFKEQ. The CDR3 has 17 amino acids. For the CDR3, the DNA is TGTGCCAGCAGCCAGGAGCGCACGAGCCTCAGCTCCTACGAGCAGTACTTC. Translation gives CASSQERTSLSSYEQYF.

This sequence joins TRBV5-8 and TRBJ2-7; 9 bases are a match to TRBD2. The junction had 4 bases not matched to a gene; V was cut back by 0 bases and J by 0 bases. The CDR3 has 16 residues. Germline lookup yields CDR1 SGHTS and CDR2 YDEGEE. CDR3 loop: CASSLGLAGFSYEQYF. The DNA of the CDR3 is TGTGCCAGCAGCTTGGGTCTAGCGGGATTCTCCTACGAGCAGTACTTC.

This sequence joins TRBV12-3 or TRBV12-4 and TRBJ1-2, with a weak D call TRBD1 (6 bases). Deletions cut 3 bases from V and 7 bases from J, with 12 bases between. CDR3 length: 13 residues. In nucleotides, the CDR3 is TGTGCCAGCAGTTTGCGGACAGAGGCTGGCTACACCTTC. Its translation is CASSLRTEAGYTF.

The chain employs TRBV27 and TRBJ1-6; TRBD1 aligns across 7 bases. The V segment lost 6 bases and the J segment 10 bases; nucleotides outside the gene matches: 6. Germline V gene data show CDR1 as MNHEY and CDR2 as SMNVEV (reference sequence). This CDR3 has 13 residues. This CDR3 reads CASRLTGRSPLHF. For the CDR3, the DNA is TGTGCCAGCAGATTGACAGGGCGGTCACCCCTCCACTTT.

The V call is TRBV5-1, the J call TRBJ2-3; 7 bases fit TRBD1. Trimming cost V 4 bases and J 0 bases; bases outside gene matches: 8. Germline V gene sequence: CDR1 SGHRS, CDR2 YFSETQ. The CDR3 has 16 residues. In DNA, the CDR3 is TGCGCCAGCAGCCTCGAGGACAGGCCTAGCACAGATACGCAGTATTTT. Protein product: CASSLEDRPSTDTQYF.